This note documents a single TCR beta chain sequence. This record belongs to a study of cytomegalovirus exposure and HLA in healthy donors. Across the whole study: An earlier analysis identified 117 million unique TCR beta sequences in 150 million to 200 million T cells. The Caucasian-associated ancestry cluster contained roughly four fifths of the approximately 400 genotyped donors.

V was pared by 0 bases and J by 3 bases, with 6 bases between. In germline, CDR1 is SGDLS, CDR2 YYNGEE. The CDR3 spans 13 residues. Vbeta (60) and Jbeta (13) primers were used in the PCR. As handled by the study authors: Later work found approximately 87 million unique TCR beta chains, with 10 million to 14 million shared. The data were produced by immunoSEQ multiplex PCR, yet TCRdb's version contains in-frame clones alone and is incomplete. V, J and clone size derive from that table, while D and trimming were established from the DNA sequence. The sample data list tens of thousands of clones. This TCR was recovered from a woman aged 25 to 39 in good health and CMV-seronegative. The J gene is TRBJ1-1, the V gene TRBV9, with D possibly matching TRBD1 (5 bases). The sample consisted of PBMCs. The CDR3 protein is CASSVGGHTEAFF. CDR3 sequence (DNA): TGTGCCAGCAGCGTAGGGGGCCACACTGAAGCTTTCTTT.